This T cell receptor (beta chain) is drawn from a study of spatial heterogeneity in lung cancer. General study findings and limits: How many expanded intratumoral alpha and beta TCRs were present tracked the tumor mutation count, which was a count of nonsynonymous mutations.

Germline CDR1 is SGHTA and CDR2 is FQGNSA. This CDR3 has 14 amino acids. Trimming cost V 1 base and J 1 base, with 5 bases left between them. TCRdb reprocessed the 5' RACE reads with MiXCR, giving one entry per CDR3 protein. This sample has approximately 9,700 distinct CDR3 sequences, with approximately 8% found just once. Time point here: sample taken at primary tumor resection. A total of approximately 75 untreated early-stage non-small cell lung cancer patients served as donors. In this sample, this clonotype turned up many times. Its antigen is currently unknown. This receptor was taken from a male donor with early-stage non-small cell lung cancer. V is TRBV7-2 and J is TRBJ2-1, with D maybe TRBD1 (5 bases). The material sequenced was lung tumor tissue, taken at surgery. The DNA for the CDR3 is TGTGCCAGCAGCTTAGACAGGTCCTACAATGAGCAGTTCTTC. Translation: CASSLDRSYNEQFF. Drawing the rest from reference TRBV7-2 and TRBJ2-1, the complete variable domain is GAGVSQSPSNKVTEKGKDVELRCDPISGHTALYWYRQSLGQGLEFLIYFQGNSAPDKSGLPSDRFSAERTGGSVSTLTIQRTQQEDSAVYLCASSLDRSYNEQFFGPGTRLTVL.